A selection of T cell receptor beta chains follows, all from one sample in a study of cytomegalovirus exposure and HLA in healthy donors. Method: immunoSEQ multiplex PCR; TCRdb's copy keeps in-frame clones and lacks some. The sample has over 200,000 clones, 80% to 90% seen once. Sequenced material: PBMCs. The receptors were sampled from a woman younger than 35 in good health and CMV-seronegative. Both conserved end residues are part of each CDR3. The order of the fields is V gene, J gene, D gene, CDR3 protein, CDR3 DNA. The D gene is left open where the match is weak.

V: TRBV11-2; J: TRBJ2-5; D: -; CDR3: CASSQPLLAVGETQYF; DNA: TGTGCCAGCAGCCAACCCCTCCTAGCAGTAGGAGAGACCCAGTACTTC
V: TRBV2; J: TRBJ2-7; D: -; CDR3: CASRGVPYEQYF; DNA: TGTGCCAGCAGGGGAGTTCCCTACGAGCAGTACTTC
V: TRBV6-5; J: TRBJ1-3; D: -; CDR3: CASRDSPYSGNTIYF; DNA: TGTGCCAGCAGGGACAGCCCTTACTCTGGAAACACCATATATTTT
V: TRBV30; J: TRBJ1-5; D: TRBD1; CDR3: CAWLSGGPNQPQHF; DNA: TGTGCCTGGCTCTCAGGGGGCCCCAATCAGCCCCAGCATTTT
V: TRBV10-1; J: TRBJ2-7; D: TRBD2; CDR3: CASSDGGLAETYEQYF; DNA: TGCGCCAGCAGTGATGGGGGACTAGCGGAAACCTACGAGCAGTACTTC
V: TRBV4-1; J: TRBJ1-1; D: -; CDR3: CASSQVSGETEAFF; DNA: TGCGCCAGCAGCCAAGTGTCAGGGGAGACTGAAGCTTTCTTT
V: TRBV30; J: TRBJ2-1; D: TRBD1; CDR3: CAWSVYGTGYNEQFF; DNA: TGTGCCTGGAGTGTATACGGGACAGGCTACAATGAGCAGTTCTTC
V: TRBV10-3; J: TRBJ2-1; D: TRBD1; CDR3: CAISESGTRTGENEQFF; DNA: TGTGCCATCAGTGAGTCGGGGACCCGGACAGGGGAAAACGAGCAGTTCTTC
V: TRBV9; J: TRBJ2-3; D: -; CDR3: CASSAGGGKEEYF; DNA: TGTGCCAGCAGCGCCGGCGGCGGGAAAGAGGAGTATTTT
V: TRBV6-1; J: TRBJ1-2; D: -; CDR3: CASSEQWLNYGYTF; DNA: TGTGCCAGCAGTGAGCAGTGGCTTAACTATGGCTACACCTTC
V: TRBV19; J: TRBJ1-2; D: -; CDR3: CAIQGPNYGYTF; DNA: TGTGCCATTCAGGGGCCTAACTATGGCTACACCTTC
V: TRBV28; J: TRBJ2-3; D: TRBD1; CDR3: CASSLSGQGTTDTQYF; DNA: TGTGCCAGCAGTTTATCCGGACAGGGGACCACAGATACGCAGTATTTT
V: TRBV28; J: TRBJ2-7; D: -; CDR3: CASSSPQATEQYF; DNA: TGTGCCAGCAGTTCGCCCCAAGCCACCGAGCAGTACTTC
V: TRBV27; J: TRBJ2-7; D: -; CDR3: CASRSSVRHGAYEQYF; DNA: TGTGCCAGCAGGTCATCGGTACGGCACGGGGCCTACGAGCAGTACTTC
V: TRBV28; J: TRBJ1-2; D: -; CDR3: CASSPATGEYYGYTF; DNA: TGTGCCAGCAGTCCCGCTACCGGAGAGTACTATGGCTACACCTTC
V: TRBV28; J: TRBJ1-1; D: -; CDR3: CASSLTGNTEAFF; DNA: TGTGCCAGCAGTCTAACGGGGAACACTGAAGCTTTCTTT